Following are 19 T cell receptor beta chains from one sample sequenced in a study of T cells after yellow fever vaccination. TCRdb recomputed calls from the 5' RACE reads with MiXCR, one row per CDR3 protein. The table lists around 25,000 distinct CDR3 sequences, 3% to 4% of them singletons, with 0.75% to 1% in the top ten. The sequencing here drew on PBMCs, either bulk or a sorted T-cell subset (CD4+, CD8+, memory, or dextramer-sorted; not recorded which), taken roughly 47 days after the first yellow fever vaccination. Source of these receptors: a man aged 18-30 years who received the YFV17D yellow fever vaccine.

This clonotype has ten or more counts. The chain couples TRBV15 to TRBJ1-5; D remains ambiguous. Germline CDR1 and CDR2: LNHNV and YYDKDF (reference sequence). V lost 0 bases, J lost 7 bases, and 10 bases lay in between. CDR3 length equals 14 residues. The CDR3 bases are TGTGCCACCAGCAGAGATGCGGTATCCCAGCCCCAGCATTTT. Amino acids: CATSRDAVSQPQHF.

To note about this clonotype: A read error may explain this, as a much larger clone is one base away. The chain employs TRBV5-6 and TRBJ2-7; D remains unclear. There are 15 residues in the CDR3. Per the germline V gene, CDR1 is SGHDT and CDR2 is YYEEEE. CDR3 sequence reads: CASSLGRQTSYERYF. In DNA, the CDR3 is TGTGCCAGCAGCTTGGGCAGGCAGACCTCCTACGAGCGGTACTTC.

This clonotype has ten or more counts. The chain carries TRBV7-2 and TRBJ1-2; D gene uncertain. This CDR3 has 14 residues. The germline V gene has CDR1 SGHTA and CDR2 FQGNSA. Trimming took 5 bases from V and 8 from J, leaving 18 bases between them. CDR3 coding DNA: TGTGCCAGCAGCCCCTTCCGGGCCCCGGCGGGCTACACCTTC. Translating it yields CASSPFRAPAGYTF.

This clonotype was counted many times. The rearrangement links TRBV5-6 to TRBJ2-5, with D possibly matching TRBD1 (6 bases). Germline assignment: CDR1 SGHDT and CDR2 YYEEEE. There are 14 residues in the CDR3. Trimming removed 2 bases from V and 5 bases from J, with 13 bases in between. The CDR3 loop reads CASSFPGTRETQYF. The DNA for the CDR3 is TGTGCCAGCAGCTTCCCCGGGACACGGGAGACCCAGTACTTC.

The chain uses TRBV21-1 and TRBJ1-6. TRBV21-1 corresponds to a pseudogene. This CDR3 has 16 amino acids. Written as DNA, the CDR3 is TGTGCCAGCAGTTTAGGATTTGCCATTCCGGACTCACCCCTCCACTTT. Translating gives CASSLGFAIPDSPLHF.

There are many counts of this clonotype. CDR3 region: CASSLSQFSEQFF. DNA of the CDR3: TGTGCCAGCAGCTTAAGTCAATTTAGTGAGCAGTTCTTC. This chain links TRBV7-7 with TRBJ2-1; no reliable D call. The CDR3 contains 13 residues. Trimming left V 2 bases short and J 9 bases short, with 11 bases between. Looked up from germline, CDR1 is SSHAT and CDR2 is FNYEAQ (reference sequence).

This clonotype was detected ten times or more. The rearrangement links TRBV5-1 to TRBJ2-7; weak D call: TRBD1 (7 bases). V was shortened by 0 bases and J by 4 bases, with 14 bases between the two germline ends. The CDR3 is made up of 15 amino acids. Germline V gene lookup returns CDR1 SGHRS and CDR2 YFSETQ. CDR3 nucleotides: TGCGCCAGCAGCTTGGGTGACAGGGAGGCGTACGAGCAGTACTTC. Its protein is CASSLGDREAYEQYF. The variable domain in full, completed from reference TRBV5-1 and TRBJ2-7, reads KAGVTQTPRYLIKTRGQQVTLSCSPISGHRSVSWYQQTPGQGLQFLFEYFSETQRNKGNFPGRFSGRQFSNSRSEMNVSTLELGDSALYLCASSLGDREAYEQYFGPGTRLTVT.

This clonotype was observed at least ten times. The chain uses TRBV6-5 and TRBJ1-6; unclear D gene. Trimming took off 7 bases at V and 8 bases at J, with 18 bases between the two ends. The CDR3 covers 15 residues. From germline, CDR1 is MNHEY and CDR2 SVGAGI. The chain's CDR3 is CASNPTDANHSPLHF. The CDR3 nucleotides read TGTGCCAGCAATCCGACGGATGCGAATCATTCACCCCTCCACTTT.

This clonotype was observed at least ten times. V gene TRBV5-1 combines with J gene TRBJ1-3, with D unresolved. Per the germline V gene, CDR1 is SGHRS and CDR2 is YFSETQ. The CDR3 length is 16 residues. The germline V and J ends were trimmed by 0 bases and 0 bases, with 10 bases remaining between them. The DNA of the CDR3 is TGCGCCAGCAGCTTGGGCTCAGCCGCCTCTGGAAACACCATATATTTT. It encodes CASSLGSAASGNTIYF.

This clonotype was seen at least ten times. The chain employs TRBV7-9 and TRBJ2-1, with 8 bases that match TRBD1. J gave up 9 bases and V 6 bases, and 7 bases lay outside the gene matches. Germline CDR1 SEHNR, CDR2 FQNEAQ (reference sequence). The CDR3 runs 13 residues. The CDR3 region has the DNA TGTGCCAGCAGACCGACAGGGGACGGTGAGCAGTTCTTC. This translates into CASRPTGDGEQFF.

This clonotype was found many times. The rearrangement links TRBV7-6 to TRBJ2-1; D remains unclear. Germline values: CDR1 SGHVS, CDR2 FNYEAQ. Trimming removed 6 bases at V and 4 bases at J, with 10 bases between. The CDR3 is 13 amino acids. In DNA, the CDR3 is TGTGCCAGCAGTCCCGACACGTACAATGAGCAGTTCTTC. Translating it yields CASSPDTYNEQFF. Filled out from reference TRBV7-6 and TRBJ2-1, the complete variable domain reads GAGVSQSPRYKVTKRGQDVALRCDPISGHVSLYWYRQALGQGPEFLTYFNYEAQQDKSGLPNDRFSAERPEGSISTLTIQRTEQRDSAMYRCASSPDTYNEQFFGPGTRLTVL.

This clonotype was recorded many times. The V gene is TRBV6-5, the J gene TRBJ1-2; D unclear. CDR1 is MNHEY, CDR2 SVGAGI, per germline. Trimming pared 6 bases from V and 4 bases from J, leaving 18 bases between. The CDR3 is 15 amino acids. The CDR3: CASRAQLSLGYGYTF. CDR3 DNA: TGTGCCAGCAGGGCTCAACTGTCCTTGGGCTATGGCTACACCTTC.

Many counts were recorded for this clonotype. The chain recombines TRBV20-1 with TRBJ1-1; perhaps TRBD1 as D (5 bases). The CDR3 has 14 residues. CDR1 is DFQATT and CDR2 is SNEGSKA in the germline V gene (reference sequence). The V end lost 5 bases, the J end lost 0 bases, and 13 bases lay between the germline ends. CDR3 bases: TGCAGTGCTCTCACGGGACGGCTGAACACTGAAGCTTTCTTT. Amino acids: CSALTGRLNTEAFF.

This clonotype was seen only a few times. The chain is built from TRBV11-3 and TRBJ1-6; no firm D call. Between the trimmed V and J ends, which lost 0 bases and 10 bases, there was a span of 10 bases. CDR1 and CDR2 from the germline V gene are SGHNT and YENEEA. The length of the CDR3 is 14 residues. This CDR3 is CASSLDGPGSPLHF. CDR3 nucleotide sequence: TGTGCCAGCAGCTTAGATGGTCCAGGATCACCCCTCCACTTT.

This clonotype was observed many times. The V gene is TRBV6-5, the J gene TRBJ2-7, with 11 bases that match TRBD2. This CDR3 has 15 residues. V lost 0 bases to trimming and J lost 4 bases; unmatched junction nucleotides: 2. Per germline, CDR1 MNHEY and CDR2 SVGAGI. The CDR3 loop is CASSYSGTSGYEQYF. CDR3 DNA sequence: TGTGCCAGCAGTTACTCGGGGACTAGCGGATACGAGCAGTACTTC.

Ten or more counts support this clonotype. The chain couples TRBV5-1 to TRBJ2-7; no reliable D call. The CDR3 has 15 residues. V was cut by 0 bases and J by 3 bases, with 13 bases left in between. CDR1 and CDR2 (germline): SGHRS, YFSETQ. The CDR3 reads CASSLGPAFGYEQYF. Here the CDR3 DNA reads TGCGCCAGCAGCTTGGGGCCCGCGTTTGGCTACGAGCAGTACTTC.

Many counts were recorded for this clonotype. The gene calls are TRBV4-3 and TRBJ1-6, with no clear D. The CDR3 sequence is 16 residues long. Germline CDR1 reads LGHNA; CDR2 reads YSLEER. V was trimmed by 0 bases and J by 9 bases, leaving 15 bases between them. CDR3 sequence: CASSQDLRTDGSPLHF. The CDR3 DNA is TGCGCCAGCAGCCAAGATCTGAGGACCGACGGTTCACCCCTCCACTTT.

There are many counts of this clonotype. The chain combines TRBV2 with TRBJ2-5, with 10 bases matching TRBD2. The J segment lost 5 bases and the V segment lost 6 bases, leaving 18 bases of the junction unmatched. Germline values: CDR1 SNHLY, CDR2 FYNNEI. This CDR3 has 18 residues. The CDR3 bases are TGTGCCAGCAGCGGCCGTTTGATAGCGGGGGGCAAGGCGGAGACCCAGTACTTC. Translated: CASSGRLIAGGKAETQYF.

This clonotype was counted ten times or more. V usage is TRBV2 and J usage is TRBJ2-7, with D perhaps matching TRBD1 (6 bases). The germline V gene has CDR1 SNHLY and CDR2 FYNNEI. The ends were cut back, 7 bases at V and 4 bases at J, with 29 bases in the middle. The CDR3 runs to 18 residues. The CDR3 DNA is TGTGCCAGCACCATTGGAGGTAACAGGGCCCCCGACTCTTACGAGCAGTACGTC. It specifies CASTIGGNRAPDSYEQYV.